The 31 T cell receptor beta chains below were found in one sample sequenced in a study of graft-versus-host responses after intestinal transplantation. The antigens these receptors bind are not known. Assay used: immunoSEQ multiplex PCR; TCRdb lists only in-frame clones, some missing. This table has roughly 75,000 clones, around 91% appearing once. This specimen consisted of unstimulated CD4+ T cells sorted from spleen or lymph node cells, obtained before intestinal transplant. These receptors were obtained from a human donor who received an intestinal transplant.

This chain uses TRBV18 with TRBJ2-5; D is ambiguous. CDR3 size: 14 residues. Germline values: CDR1 KGHSH, CDR2 LQKENI. Trimming pared 1 base from V and 1 base from J, leaving 7 bases between. DNA of the CDR3: TGTGCCAGCTCACCACAGAGCCCCCAAGAGACCCAGTACTTC. Translating it yields CASSPQSPQETQYF.

The chain recombines TRBV14 with TRBJ2-1; TRBD1 aligns across 7 bases. The CDR3 has 16 residues. V lost 0 bases, J lost 4 bases, and 6 bases stayed unmatched. Germline CDR1 SGHDN, CDR2 FVKESK. In DNA form, the CDR3 reads TGTGCCAGCAGCCAAGATAAGGGACAGTATTACAATGAGCAGTTCTTC. Protein product: CASSQDKGQYYNEQFF.

This chain joins TRBV30 and TRBJ2-2; 7 bases are shared with TRBD2. Trimming at V came to 2 bases and at J to 7 bases, leaving 1 base not matched to a gene. CDR1 is GTSNPN, CDR2 SVGIG, per germline (reference sequence). This CDR3 contains 12 residues. CDR3 nucleotide sequence: TGTGCCTGGAGTCGGGACTACGGGGAGCTGTTTTTT. Translation gives CAWSRDYGELFF.

The chain has TRBV6-1 and TRBJ2-1, with TRBD2 matching over 7 bases. V was clipped by 2 bases and J by 14 bases; unmatched bases: 3. Germline lookup yields CDR1 MNHNS and CDR2 SASEGT. The CDR3 is 11 residues long. The CDR3 protein is CASSESSGEFF. In DNA form, the CDR3 reads TGTGCCAGCAGTGAAAGCAGCGGGGAGTTCTTC.

The chain couples TRBV7-2 to TRBJ2-1; D is possibly TRBD1 (8 bases). Looked up from germline, CDR1 is SGHTA and CDR2 is FQGNSA. Trimming stripped 7 bases from V and 0 bases from J, with 16 bases between. The CDR3 extends over 16 amino acids. Written as DNA, the CDR3 is TGTGCCAGCACCAGGGGGCGGGGGAGCTCCTACAATGAGCAGTTCTTC. Amino acids: CASTRGRGSSYNEQFF.

The genes are TRBV29-1 and TRBJ2-1; D unresolved. CDR3 length: 10 amino acids. Deletions cut 4 bases from V and 6 bases from J, with 4 bases between. Germline V lookup: CDR1 SQVTM, CDR2 ANQGSEA. The CDR3 nucleotides are TGCAGCGTTGGGCCCAATGAGCAGTTCTTC. Amino acid sequence: CSVGPNEQFF.

CDR3 sequence (DNA): TGTGCCAGCAGTCGGGACAGAACCTACGAGCAGTACTTC. Translated: CASSRDRTYEQYF. The J gene is TRBJ2-7, the V gene TRBV6-1; TRBD1 matches 7 bases. The germline CDR1 and CDR2 sequences are MNHNS and SASEGT. Losses at the gene ends were 5 bases for V and 2 bases for J; bases not matched to a gene: 3. The CDR3 consists of 13 residues.

The chain links TRBV5-6 to TRBJ2-7; TRBD1 matches 7 bases. Trimming cost V 3 bases and J 2 bases; bases outside gene matches: 5. CDR1 and CDR2 (germline): SGHDT, YYEEEE. The CDR3 has 14 residues. CDR3 sequence (DNA): TGTGCCAGCAGCTCACTTCAGGGGGCCTACGAGCAGTACTTC. Residues: CASSSLQGAYEQYF.

The V gene is TRBV7-9, the J gene TRBJ1-2; no clear D. In germline, CDR1 is SEHNR, CDR2 FQNEAQ (reference sequence). V lost 8 bases, J lost 0 bases, and 16 bases lay in between. This CDR3 has 15 amino acids. CDR3 nucleotides: TGTGCCAGCGGCACCTTTGGCACCTCTAACTATGGCTACACCTTC. Protein: CASGTFGTSNYGYTF.

The chain combines TRBV15 with TRBJ1-6; D is unclear. The CDR3 covers 12 residues. From germline, CDR1 is LNHNV and CDR2 YYDKDF (reference sequence). Trimming stripped 7 bases from V and 6 bases from J, with 7 bases between. The CDR3 region is CATNSSNSPLHF. CDR3 DNA: TGTGCCACCAACAGCAGTAATTCACCCCTCCACTTT. Full variable domain (outside the CDR3, taken from reference TRBV15 and TRBJ1-6): DAMVIQNPRYQVTQFGKPVTLSCSQTLNHNVMYWYQQKSSQAPKLLFHYYDKDFNNEADTPDNFQSRRPNTSFCFLDIRSPGLGDTAMYLCATNSSNSPLHFGNGTRLTVT.

In this sample, this clone turned up once. The chain links TRBV12-1 to TRBJ2-1; the table gives TRBD2 as D, unverified against the DNA. TRBV12-1 is a recognized pseudogene. The CDR3 runs 15 residues. Here the CDR3 reads CASSFGAGGRNEQFF. The CDR3 DNA reads TGTGCCAGCAGCTTTGGAGCGGGGGGCCGCAATGAGCAGTTCTTC.

The rearrangement links TRBV30 to TRBJ2-7, with D uncertain. Per the germline V gene, CDR1 is GTSNPN and CDR2 is SVGIG (reference sequence). This CDR3 spans 13 amino acids. Trimming removed 0 bases from V and 3 bases from J, with 9 bases in between. The CDR3 nucleotides are TGTGCCTGGAGTGTAAGCGAGATCTACGAGCAGTACTTC. It yields the protein CAWSVSEIYEQYF. The full variable domain, with the rest looked up from reference TRBV30 and TRBJ2-7, is SQTIHQWPATLVQPVGSPLSLECTVEGTSNPNLYWYRQAAGRGLQLLFYSVGIGQISSEVPQNLSASRPQDRQFILSSKKLLLSDSGFYLCAWSVSEIYEQYFGPGTRLTVT.

This rearrangement joins TRBV9 to TRBJ2-5; TRBD2 is a possible D gene (7 bases). The V and J ends lost 3 bases and 5 bases respectively, with 8 bases between them. Per the germline V gene, CDR1 is SGDLS and CDR2 is YYNGEE. The length of the CDR3 is 12 residues. CDR3 coding DNA: TGTGCCAGCAGCGAGGGGGGGGAGACCCAGTACTTC. Its protein is CASSEGGETQYF. Using reference TRBV9 and TRBJ2-5 for the parts outside the CDR3, the full variable domain is DSGVTQTPKHLITATGQRVTLRCSPRSGDLSVYWYQQSLDQGLQFLIQYYNGEERAKGNILERFSAQQFPDLHSELNLSSLELGDSALYFCASSEGGETQYFGPGTRLLVL.

V gene TRBV11-3 combines with J gene TRBJ2-3; D remains unclear. The CDR3 is 14 amino acids. From germline, CDR1 is SGHNT and CDR2 YENEEA. The germline V and J ends were trimmed by 5 bases and 3 bases, with 12 bases remaining between them. For the CDR3, the DNA is TGTGCCAGCAGCCTACGAGTTGTGACAGATACGCAGTATTTT. It translates to CASSLRVVTDTQYF.

The rearrangement links TRBV6-1 to TRBJ2-5, with TRBD2 matching 7 bases. This CDR3 contains 18 residues. Trimming took 2 bases from V and 1 from J; bases not matched to a gene: 13. The germline V gene has CDR1 MNHNS and CDR2 SASEGT. CDR3 in DNA: TGTGCCAGCAGTGAACTTAGAGGACTAGTTGGCCCCCAAGAGACCCAGTACTTC. Protein sequence: CASSELRGLVGPQETQYF.

The chain links TRBV10-3 to TRBJ1-1; possible D gene TRBD1, 6 bases. CDR3 length: 16 amino acids. Germline assignment: CDR1 ENHRY and CDR2 SYGVKD. The V end was cut by 3 bases, the J end by 1 base, with 15 bases between. The CDR3 is CAISDQPGHGNTEAFF. In DNA form, the CDR3 reads TGTGCCATCAGTGATCAACCGGGACACGGGAACACTGAAGCTTTCTTT.

V and J are TRBV18 and TRBJ1-6; the D gene is possibly TRBD1 (6 bases). Trimming cost V 3 bases and J 3 bases, with 9 bases left between them. The germline V gene encodes CDR1 KGHSH and CDR2 LQKENI. The CDR3 loop spans 15 amino acids. The chain's CDR3 is CASSPATGYNSPLHF. CDR3 coding DNA: TGTGCCAGCTCACCCGCGACAGGCTATAATTCACCCCTCCACTTT.

The CDR3 is CASRSRGSPYNEQFF. The CDR3 DNA follows: TGTGCCAGTAGGAGCAGGGGTTCCCCCTACAATGAGCAGTTCTTC. The V gene is TRBV19, the J gene TRBJ2-1; TRBD1 is a possible D gene (6 bases). Germline CDR1 LNHDA, CDR2 SQIVND (reference sequence). The CDR3 length is 15 residues. V was shortened by 6 bases and J by 2 bases, with 14 bases between the two germline ends.

The table lists this clone with a few counts. This chain uses TRBV7-8 with TRBJ2-7; 11 bases agree with TRBD1. This CDR3 spans 15 amino acids. Germline V gene sequence: CDR1 SGHVS, CDR2 FQNEAQ. V lost 5 bases to trimming and J lost 3 bases; unmatched junction nucleotides: 6. The CDR3 reads CASSPTGTGGYEQYF. The CDR3 coding sequence is TGTGCCAGCAGCCCCACCGGGACAGGGGGCTACGAGCAGTACTTC. The complete variable domain, with remaining parts taken from reference TRBV7-8 and TRBJ2-7, reads GAGVSQSPRYKVAKRGQDVALRCDPISGHVSLFWYQQALGQGPEFLTYFQNEAQLDKSGLPSDRFFAERPEGSVSTLKIQRTQQEDSAVYLCASSPTGTGGYEQYFGPGTRLTVT.

The J gene is TRBJ1-5, the V gene TRBV7-9, with D hard to call. Germline V CDR1 and CDR2: SEHNR, FQNEAQ (reference sequence). There are 12 residues in the CDR3. The V gene lost 1 base and the J gene lost 6 bases, with 4 bases spanning the gap. CDR3 in amino acids: CASSLVSQPQHF. DNA of the CDR3: TGTGCCAGCAGCTTAGTCTCTCAGCCCCAGCATTTT.

The sample holds one count of this clone. A read error may account for a junction end that differs from germline. The chain is built from TRBV18 and TRBJ2-1; 7 nucleotides line up with TRBD2. CDR3 length: 15 residues. CDR1 is KGHSH and CDR2 is LQKENI in the germline V gene. Here the CDR3 DNA reads TGTGCCAGCTCACCGATGGGGGGGATCTACGATGAGCAGTTCTTC. It encodes CASSPMGGIYDEQFF.

In this sample, this clone turned up once. The chain is built from TRBV30 and TRBJ1-2; maybe TRBD1 (6 bases). Germline-derived CDR1 and CDR2 are GTSNPN and SVGIG (reference sequence). The CDR3 totals 13 residues. With 2 bases removed from V and 2 bases from J, the gap between germline ends came to 9 bases. The CDR3 region is CAWSLGTNYGYTF. The CDR3 coding sequence is TGTGCCTGGAGTCTCGGGACAAACTATGGCTACACCTTC.

In DNA, the CDR3 is TGCGCCAGCAGCCAAGTCAGGACTTCCTACGAGCAGTACTTC. Translating it yields CASSQVRTSYEQYF. V gene TRBV4-3 combines with J gene TRBJ2-7; a possible D gene is TRBD2 (5 bases). The CDR3 is made up of 14 amino acids. V was shortened by 1 base and J by 1 base, with 8 bases between the two germline ends. The germline gives CDR1 LGHNA, CDR2 YSLEER.

This rearrangement joins TRBV30 to TRBJ1-2; D remains unclear. CDR3 size: 15 residues. Germline lookup yields CDR1 GTSNPN and CDR2 SVGIG (reference sequence). The V and J ends lost 8 bases and 1 base respectively, with 20 bases between them. CDR3 nucleotide sequence: TGTGCCCAACGCGGTAACGGGATAGGTAACTATGGCTACACCTTC. This translates into CAQRGNGIGNYGYTF.

The chain has TRBV30 and TRBJ1-1; a weak D match, TRBD1 (6 bases). V lost 5 bases to trimming and J lost 0 bases, with 13 bases between them. The germline CDR1 and CDR2 sequences are GTSNPN and SVGIG (reference sequence). The CDR3 consists of 14 residues. The chain's CDR3 is CAWVQGHLNTEAFF. The CDR3 DNA is TGTGCCTGGGTACAGGGACATTTGAACACTGAAGCTTTCTTT.

This chain joins TRBV6-5 and TRBJ1-4, with TRBD1 identical over 7 bases. The V and J ends lost 5 bases and 1 base, in that order; junction bases with no gene match: 4. The CDR3 covers 15 residues. In germline, CDR1 is MNHEY, CDR2 SVGAGI. CDR3 nucleotide sequence: TGTGCCAGCAGTGTTCGACAGGGAACTAATGAAAAACTGTTTTTT. Amino acids: CASSVRQGTNEKLFF.

This chain uses TRBV7-2 with TRBJ2-3; 9 bases match TRBD2. The CDR3 spans 15 residues. Unmatched junction bases numbered 3, after V lost 4 bases and J lost 1 base. Germline CDR1 is SGHTA and CDR2 is FQGNSA. As DNA, the CDR3 is TGTGCCAGCAGCTACAGCGGGGGGCGCACAGATACGCAGTATTTT. It yields the protein CASSYSGGRTDTQYF.

This clone was found once. The chain joins TRBV11-1 to TRBJ2-5; 11 positions agree with TRBD2. V shed 6 bases and J 1 base; nucleotides not matched to a gene: 10. This CDR3 is built from 17 residues. Germline V CDR1 and CDR2: SGHAT, FQDESV (reference sequence). The CDR3 region has the DNA TGTGCCAGCAGTTACTTAGCGGGGGGGCTCTTCCAAGAGACCCAGTACTTC. Protein: CASSYLAGGLFQETQYF.

The V and J genes are TRBV19 and TRBJ2-5, with 9 bases lining up with TRBD2. CDR1 LNHDA and CDR2 SQIVND come from the germline V gene (reference sequence). The J segment lost 7 bases and the V segment lost 4 bases, leaving 7 bases of the junction unmatched. This CDR3 region has 14 residues. The CDR3 sequence: CASSNAGGRATQYF. As DNA, the CDR3 is TGTGCCAGTAGTAATGCGGGGGGGCGAGCGACCCAGTACTTC.

The gene calls are TRBV10-3 and TRBJ2-2; tentative D call: TRBD2 (5 bases). The CDR3 consists of 11 residues. Looked up from germline, CDR1 is ENHRY and CDR2 is SYGVKD. Trimming cost V 10 bases and J 5 bases, with 8 bases left between them. The CDR3 nucleotides are TGTGCCAGCCGGGGAACCGGGGAGCTGTTTTTT. This translates into CASRGTGELFF.

This clone was detected once. The V gene is TRBV19, the J gene TRBJ2-7; TRBD1 aligns across 8 bases. J was trimmed by 5 bases and V by 6 bases; bases with no gene match: 6. The CDR3 sequence is 13 residues long. The germline V gene has CDR1 LNHDA and CDR2 SQIVND (reference sequence). The CDR3 nucleotides are TGTGCCAGTAGCCGGACAGGGATTAACGAGCAGTACTTC. This codes for CASSRTGINEQYF.